Presented here are 21 T cell receptor beta chains from one specimen sequenced in a study of T cells expressing NK-cell markers. Reprocessing the 5' RACE reads, TCRdb reports a single entry for every CDR3 protein and omits DNA. This table holds approximately 460,000 distinct CDR3 sequences. Material: blood T cells: a sorted CD56 or NKG2C T cell subset, CD4+ or CD8+ T cells, or bulk PBMC T cells (not recorded which). The source is a woman between 18 and 75 years old in good health.

V gene TRBV15 combines with J gene TRBJ2-3. CDR1 is LNHNV, CDR2 YYDKDF, per germline (reference sequence). The CDR3 extends over 12 amino acids. CDR3: CATREGTDTQYF.

The chain is built from TRBV12-3 or TRBV12-4 and TRBJ2-4; TCRdb outputs TRBD2, but without DNA this stays unchecked. The CDR3 sequence is 11 residues long. The CDR3 sequence: CASSLGTAWYF.

The rearrangement uses TRBV10-3 and TRBJ1-1; TCRdb gives TRBD1 as the D gene, but with no DNA this cannot be confirmed. The CDR3 runs 14 residues. Germline V gives CDR1 ENHRY, CDR2 SYGVKD. This chain's CDR3 is CAISDRVGRPEAFF.

The genes are TRBV5-1 and TRBJ2-5; the TRBD2 assignment by TCRdb is unverifiable without DNA. The CDR3 covers 13 residues. Germline values: CDR1 SGHRS, CDR2 YFSETQ. The chain's CDR3 is CASRGGKSETQYF.

The rearrangement links TRBV14 to TRBJ1-3. The CDR3 covers 17 residues. From germline, CDR1 is SGHDN and CDR2 FVKESK. CDR3 loop: CASSQARSSGSGNTIYF.

V and J are TRBV6-5 and TRBJ2-1; TCRdb's D call, TRBD1, is unchecked because there is no DNA. CDR3 length: 12 amino acids. CDR1 and CDR2 (germline): MNHEY, SVGAGI. This chain's CDR3 is CASSSGGYEQFF.

The V and J genes are TRBV7-9 and TRBJ2-5; TCRdb names TRBD1, which stays unverified in the absence of DNA. The CDR3 totals 14 residues. Germline assignment: CDR1 SEHNR and CDR2 FQNEAQ (reference sequence). The CDR3 here is CASTLMTGTETQYF. Using reference TRBV7-9 and TRBJ2-5 for the parts outside the CDR3, the full variable domain is DTGVSQNPRHKITKRGQNVTFRCDPISEHNRLYWYRQTLGQGPEFLTYFQNEAQLEKSRLLSDRFSAERPKGSFSTLEIQRTEQGDSAMYLCASTLMTGTETQYFGPGTRLLVL.

V and J are TRBV5-1 and TRBJ2-7; the D gene TCRdb calls, TRBD2, cannot be checked with no DNA. Germline V lookup: CDR1 SGHRS, CDR2 YFSETQ. The CDR3 loop spans 14 amino acids. The CDR3 reads CASSLVGASEVQYF.

The CDR3 sequence: CASSLTSSTWTQYF. V gene TRBV5-6 combines with J gene TRBJ2-5; TCRdb returns TRBD2, unconfirmable since there is no DNA. The CDR3 extends over 14 amino acids. From germline, CDR1 is SGHDT and CDR2 YYEEEE.

The chain couples TRBV25-1 to TRBJ2-1. CDR3 length equals 13 residues. The germline CDR1 and CDR2 sequences are MGHDK and SYGVNS. The CDR3 reads CASSPENYNEQFF.

The gene calls are TRBV20-1 and TRBJ2-1; TCRdb's assignment of TRBD2 cannot be checked, as there is no DNA. There are 15 residues in the CDR3. Germline CDR1 is DFQATT and CDR2 is SNEGSKA (reference sequence). The CDR3: CSARDRLAGVNEQFF.

V gene TRBV12-3 or TRBV12-4 combines with J gene TRBJ2-5. The CDR3 has 13 amino acids. The chain's CDR3 is CASRAAGQETQYF.

The rearrangement uses TRBV6-1 and TRBJ2-3; with no DNA, the TCRdb D assignment of TRBD2 cannot be verified. CDR3 length: 15 residues. The germline gives CDR1 MNHNS, CDR2 SASEGT. CDR3 amino acids: CASTVLAGGADTQYF.

The chain joins TRBV2 to TRBJ2-3. The germline V gene has CDR1 SNHLY and CDR2 FYNNEI. The length of the CDR3 is 15 residues. The CDR3 is CASSYTGSPTDTQYF.

V and J are TRBV9 and TRBJ1-1; TCRdb names TRBD1, which stays unverified in the absence of DNA. Germline assignment: CDR1 SGDLS and CDR2 YYNGEE. This CDR3 has 15 residues. This CDR3 is CASSVGPRVNTEAFF. The whole variable domain, remainder taken from reference TRBV9 and TRBJ1-1, is DSGVTQTPKHLITATGQRVTLRCSPRSGDLSVYWYQQSLDQGLQFLIQYYNGEERAKGNILERFSAQQFPDLHSELNLSSLELGDSALYFCASSVGPRVNTEAFFGQGTRLTVV.

This sequence joins TRBV20-1 and TRBJ2-3; TCRdb gives TRBD2 as the D gene, but with no DNA this cannot be confirmed. Germline assignment: CDR1 DFQATT and CDR2 SNEGSKA (reference sequence). The CDR3 contains 13 residues. The CDR3 loop reads CSGPATSSDTQYF.

V is TRBV6-1 and J is TRBJ2-3; no DNA is available, so the TRBD2 call from TCRdb remains unchecked. The length of the CDR3 is 17 residues. Looked up from germline, CDR1 is MNHNS and CDR2 is SASEGT. The CDR3 loop reads CASSAGLAGSPTDTQYF.

V and J are TRBV7-9 and TRBJ2-7; with no DNA, the TCRdb D assignment of TRBD1 cannot be verified. This CDR3 spans 14 amino acids. The germline CDR1 and CDR2 sequences are SEHNR and FQNEAQ (reference sequence). This CDR3 reads CATKATGGGYEQYF.

The genes are TRBV7-2 and TRBJ2-3; TCRdb reports TRBD1, a call that lacks DNA to check it against. Germline V CDR1 and CDR2: SGHTA, FQGNSA. This CDR3 spans 16 amino acids. The CDR3 region is CASSPAWGGMTDTQYF.

The chain carries TRBV20-1 and TRBJ2-7; lacking DNA, the TRBD2 call made by TCRdb goes unchecked. The germline CDR1 and CDR2 sequences are DFQATT and SNEGSKA (reference sequence). CDR3 length: 15 residues. This CDR3 is CSAGLSGDRAYEQYF.

The chain couples TRBV12-3 or TRBV12-4 to TRBJ2-7; without DNA, the TCRdb call of TRBD1 cannot be checked. The CDR3 covers 16 residues. CDR3: CASSLAGGWGNYEQYF.